The sample holds a few counts of the clone carrying this T cell receptor beta chain. Its antigen is currently unknown. These data are taken from a study of beta chain features in type 1 diabetes. Study-level findings and limits: Researchers reported that naive, central memory and Treg TCRB repertoires appeared more similar in patients than in healthy donors. Patients with type 1 diabetes showed fewer VDJ junction insertions and more deletions. In every one of the four CD4+ subsets, TCRB CDR3s were moderately but significantly shorter in Type 1 diabetes patients. Unsettled here was the matter of whether HLA type influences TCRB rearrangement.

Expressed TCRB transcripts were sequenced because the isolated RNA had all been reverse transcribed beforehand. This table comes from immunoSEQ multiplex PCR, and its TCRdb copy is limited to in-frame clones, with some not included. The sample holds 150,000 to 180,000 clones; about 9.3% are singletons and the top ten take 0.45% to 0.6%. Via CD45RO/CCR7/CD25/CD127/CD95/CD27, cells of the CD4+ naive, central memory, regulatory and stem cell-like memory subsets were sorted. This TCR was recovered from a man in his thirties or forties with type 1 diabetes. The material sequenced was central memory CD4+ T cells from blood.

CDR3 DNA: TGTGCCAGCAGCCGACTGGGACAGGGGGACACTGAAGCTTTCTTT. Translation: CASSRLGQGDTEAFF. The rearrangement joins TRBV7-9 to TRBJ1-1, with 11 bases identical to TRBD1. Germline assignment: CDR1 SEHNR and CDR2 FQNEAQ (reference sequence). There are 15 residues in the CDR3. V lost 5 bases, J lost 3 bases, and 5 bases stayed unmatched. Full variable domain (rest looked up from reference TRBV7-9 and TRBJ1-1): DTGVSQNPRHKITKRGQNVTFRCDPISEHNRLYWYRQTLGQGPEFLTYFQNEAQLEKSRLLSDRFSAERPKGSFSTLEIQRTEQGDSAMYLCASSRLGQGDTEAFFGQGTRLTVV.